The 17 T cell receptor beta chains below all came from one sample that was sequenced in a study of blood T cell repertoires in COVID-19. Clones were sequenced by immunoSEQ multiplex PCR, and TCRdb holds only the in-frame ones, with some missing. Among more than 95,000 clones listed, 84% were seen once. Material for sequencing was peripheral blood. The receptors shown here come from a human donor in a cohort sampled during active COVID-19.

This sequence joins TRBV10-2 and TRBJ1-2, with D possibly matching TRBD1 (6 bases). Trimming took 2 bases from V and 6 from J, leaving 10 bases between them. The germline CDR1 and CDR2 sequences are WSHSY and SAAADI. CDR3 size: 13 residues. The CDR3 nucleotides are TGCGCCAGCAGTGAGAGGGGGGGGAATGGCTACACCTTC. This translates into CASSERGGNGYTF.

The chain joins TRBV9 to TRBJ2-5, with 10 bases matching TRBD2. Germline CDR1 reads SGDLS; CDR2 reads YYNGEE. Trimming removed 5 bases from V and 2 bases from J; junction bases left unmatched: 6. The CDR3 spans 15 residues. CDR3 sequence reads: CASSGSAGGQETQYF. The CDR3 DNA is TGTGCCAGCAGTGGGTCAGCGGGGGGGCAAGAGACCCAGTACTTC. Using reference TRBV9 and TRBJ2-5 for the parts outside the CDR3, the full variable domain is DSGVTQTPKHLITATGQRVTLRCSPRSGDLSVYWYQQSLDQGLQFLIQYYNGEERAKGNILERFSAQQFPDLHSELNLSSLELGDSALYFCASSGSAGGQETQYFGPGTRLLVL.

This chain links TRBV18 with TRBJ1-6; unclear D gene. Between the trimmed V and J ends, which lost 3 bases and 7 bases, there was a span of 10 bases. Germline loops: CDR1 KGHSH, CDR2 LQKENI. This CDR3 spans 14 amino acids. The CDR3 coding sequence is TGTGCCAGCTCACCCGGGTGGCTGAATTCACCCCTCCACTTT. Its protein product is CASSPGWLNSPLHF.

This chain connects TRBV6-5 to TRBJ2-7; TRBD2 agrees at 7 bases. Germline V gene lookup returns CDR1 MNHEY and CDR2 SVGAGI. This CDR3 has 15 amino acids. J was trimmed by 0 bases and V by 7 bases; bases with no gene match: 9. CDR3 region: CASKAAGPSSYEQYF. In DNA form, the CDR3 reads TGTGCCAGCAAAGCAGCGGGGCCTAGCTCCTACGAGCAGTACTTC.

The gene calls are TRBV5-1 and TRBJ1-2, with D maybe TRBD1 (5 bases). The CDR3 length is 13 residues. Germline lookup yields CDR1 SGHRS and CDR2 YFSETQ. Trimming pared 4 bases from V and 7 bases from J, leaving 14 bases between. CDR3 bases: TGCGCCAGCAGCCCCGGAGGGGCGGGTGGCTACACCTTC. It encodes CASSPGGAGGYTF.

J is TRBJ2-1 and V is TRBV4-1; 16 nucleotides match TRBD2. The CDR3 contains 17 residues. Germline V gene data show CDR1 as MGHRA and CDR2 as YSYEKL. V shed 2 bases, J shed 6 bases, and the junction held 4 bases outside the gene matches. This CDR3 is CASSQTGTSGGGNEQFF. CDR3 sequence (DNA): TGCGCCAGCAGCCAAACCGGGACTAGCGGGGGGGGCAATGAGCAGTTCTTC.

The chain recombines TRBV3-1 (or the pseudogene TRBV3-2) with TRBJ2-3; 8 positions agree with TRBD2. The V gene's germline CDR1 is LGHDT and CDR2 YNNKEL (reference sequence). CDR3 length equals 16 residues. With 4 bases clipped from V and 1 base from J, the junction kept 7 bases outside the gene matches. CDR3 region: CASSPGGAGGTDTQYF. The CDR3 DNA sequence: TGTGCCAGCAGCCCGGGGGGGGCCGGTGGCACAGATACGCAGTATTTT.

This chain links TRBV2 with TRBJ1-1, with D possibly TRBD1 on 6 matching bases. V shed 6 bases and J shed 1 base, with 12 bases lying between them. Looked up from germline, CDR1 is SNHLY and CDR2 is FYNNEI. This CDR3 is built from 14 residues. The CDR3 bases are TGTGCCAGCAGCCGGGGGGCAGAGAACACTGAAGCTTTCTTT. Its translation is CASSRGAENTEAFF.

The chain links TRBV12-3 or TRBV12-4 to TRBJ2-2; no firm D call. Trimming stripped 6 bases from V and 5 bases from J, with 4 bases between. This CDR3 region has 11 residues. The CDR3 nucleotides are TGTGCCAGCAGAGAGACCGGGGAGCTGTTTTTT. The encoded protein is CASRETGELFF.

CDR3 loop: CASSLSSGGTQYF. The CDR3 nucleotides read TGTGCCAGCAGCTTAAGCAGCGGGGGGACCCAGTACTTC. This sequence joins TRBV13 and TRBJ2-5; TRBD2 matches at 8 bases. CDR1 and CDR2 (germline): PRHDT, FYEKMQ (reference sequence). This CDR3 contains 13 residues. The trim removed 2 bases at V and 7 bases at J, leaving 3 bases unmatched.

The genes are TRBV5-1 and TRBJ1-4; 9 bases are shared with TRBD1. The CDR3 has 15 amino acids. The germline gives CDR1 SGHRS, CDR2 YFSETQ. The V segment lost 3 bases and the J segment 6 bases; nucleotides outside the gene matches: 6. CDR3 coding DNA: TGCGCCAGCAGCTCGGCGGGACAGGGTGATGAAAAACTGTTTTTT. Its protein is CASSSAGQGDEKLFF.

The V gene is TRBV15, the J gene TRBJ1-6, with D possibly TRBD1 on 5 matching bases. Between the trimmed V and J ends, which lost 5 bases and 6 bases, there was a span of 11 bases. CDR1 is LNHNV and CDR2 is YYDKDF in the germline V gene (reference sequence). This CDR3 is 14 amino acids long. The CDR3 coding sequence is TGTGCCACCAGCCCGACAGAGTCTAATTCACCCCTCCACTTT. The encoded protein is CATSPTESNSPLHF.

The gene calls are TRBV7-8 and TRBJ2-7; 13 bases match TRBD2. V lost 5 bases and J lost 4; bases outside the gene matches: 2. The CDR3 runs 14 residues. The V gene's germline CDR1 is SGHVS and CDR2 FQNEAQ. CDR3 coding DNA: TGTGCCAGCAGCCTGGGACTAGCGGGATACGAGCAGTACTTC. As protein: CASSLGLAGYEQYF.

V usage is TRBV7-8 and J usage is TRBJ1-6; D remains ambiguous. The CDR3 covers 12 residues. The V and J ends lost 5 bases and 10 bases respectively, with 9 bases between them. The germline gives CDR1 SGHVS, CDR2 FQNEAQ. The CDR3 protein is CASSPVRSPLHF. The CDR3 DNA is TGTGCCAGCAGCCCTGTTAGATCACCCCTCCACTTT. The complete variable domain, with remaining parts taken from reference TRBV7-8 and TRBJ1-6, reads GAGVSQSPRYKVAKRGQDVALRCDPISGHVSLFWYQQALGQGPEFLTYFQNEAQLDKSGLPSDRFFAERPEGSVSTLKIQRTQQEDSAVYLCASSPVRSPLHFGNGTRLTVT.

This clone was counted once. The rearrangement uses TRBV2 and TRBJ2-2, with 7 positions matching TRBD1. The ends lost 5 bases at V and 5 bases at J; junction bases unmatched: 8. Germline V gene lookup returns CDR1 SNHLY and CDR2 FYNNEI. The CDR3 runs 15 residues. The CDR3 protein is CASSKTDRQTGELFF. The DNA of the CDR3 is TGTGCCAGCAGTAAAACGGACAGGCAGACCGGGGAGCTGTTTTTT.

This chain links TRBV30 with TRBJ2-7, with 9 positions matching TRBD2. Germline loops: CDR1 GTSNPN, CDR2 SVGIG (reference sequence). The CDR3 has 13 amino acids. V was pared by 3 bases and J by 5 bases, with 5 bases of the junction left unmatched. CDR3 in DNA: TGTGCCTGGAGCCGCGGGAGGGTCCACGAGCAGTACTTC. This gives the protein CAWSRGRVHEQYF.

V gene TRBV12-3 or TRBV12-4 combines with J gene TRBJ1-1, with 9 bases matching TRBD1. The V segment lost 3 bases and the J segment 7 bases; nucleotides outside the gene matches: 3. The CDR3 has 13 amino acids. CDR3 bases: TGTGCCAGCAGTTTGGGACAGGGAGTTGAAGCTTTCTTT. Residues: CASSLGQGVEAFF.